A single sample gave rise to the 6 T cell receptor beta chains below, sequenced in a study of T cell responses to AZD1222 COVID-19 vaccine (dated by TCRdb to the early 2020s). The meaning of the sample's time point label: about 28 days (+/-7) after the second vaccine dose. The library relied on the immunoSEQ multiplex PCR assay. Here the immuneACCESS table is served through TCRdb, limited to in-frame sequences with V and J called. Missing clones are a known gap in these copies; in checked studies unresolved V genes cover under half, and the rest lacks a known reason. The sample table contains over 110,000 clones; only one count was recorded for roughly 90% of them. The ten largest clones capture around 1.6% of the sample. Specimen: peripheral blood, collected 28 days after the second AZD1222 dose. The source is an adult who received the AZD1222 COVID-19 vaccine.

This clone was seen a few times. The rearrangement uses TRBV5-1 and TRBJ2-2; 7 positions agree with TRBD2. Germline V gene sequence: CDR1 SGHRS, CDR2 YFSETQ. V was pared by 2 bases and J by 5 bases, with 6 bases of the junction left unmatched. The CDR3 length is 15 residues. The CDR3 loop reads CASSFGGTRTGELFF. DNA of the CDR3: TGCGCCAGCAGCTTCGGGGGGACGAGGACCGGGGAGCTGTTTTTT. Full variable domain (remainder filled in from reference TRBV5-1 and TRBJ2-2): KAGVTQTPRYLIKTRGQQVTLSCSPISGHRSVSWYQQTPGQGLQFLFEYFSETQRNKGNFPGRFSGRQFSNSRSEMNVSTLELGDSALYLCASSFGGTRTGELFFGEGSRLTVL.

This clone was observed a single time. The chain joins TRBV24-1 to TRBJ1-1; D remains unclear. The length of the CDR3 is 10 residues. Germline V lookup: CDR1 KGHDR, CDR2 SFDVKD. Trimming cost V 9 bases and J 2 bases, with 3 bases left between them. CDR3: CATFNTEAFF. CDR3 nucleotides: TGTGCCACCTTCAACACTGAAGCTTTCTTT.

The chain has TRBV14 and TRBJ1-4; TRBD1 is a possible D gene (5 bases). Trimming cost V 0 bases and J 8 bases, with 13 bases left between them. From germline, CDR1 is SGHDN and CDR2 FVKESK. This CDR3 is built from 15 residues. The CDR3 here is CASSQEQGWGEKLFF. CDR3 nucleotides: TGTGCCAGCAGCCAAGAGCAGGGTTGGGGGGAAAAACTGTTTTTT.

The chain couples TRBV30 to TRBJ1-2, with no clear D. The germline V and J ends were trimmed by 2 bases and 8 bases, with 15 bases remaining between them. Germline assignment: CDR1 GTSNPN and CDR2 SVGIG (reference sequence). The CDR3 is 13 residues long. The CDR3 coding sequence is TGTGCCTGGAGTAATCCTAGGTTAGAGGGCTACACCTTC. The encoded protein is CAWSNPRLEGYTF.

CDR3 sequence (DNA): TGCAGTGCTAGTTCCGGGACTAGCGGGAGCTACGAGCAGTACTTC. It codes for CSASSGTSGSYEQYF. The chain combines TRBV20-1 with TRBJ2-7; TRBD2 matches 14 bases. The V segment lost 3 bases and the J segment 3 bases; nucleotides outside the gene matches: 4. The CDR3 is made up of 15 amino acids. Germline assignment: CDR1 DFQATT and CDR2 SNEGSKA (reference sequence).

V is TRBV5-1 and J is TRBJ1-4, with 9 bases lining up with TRBD1. The CDR3 loop spans 18 amino acids. V was clipped by 2 bases and J by 8 bases; unmatched bases: 16. The germline V gene has CDR1 SGHRS and CDR2 YFSETQ. In nucleotides, the CDR3 is TGCGCCAGCAGCTTCAGCCCGACAGGGGGAGTAGAAGGGGAAAAACTGTTTTTT. It codes for CASSFSPTGGVEGEKLFF.